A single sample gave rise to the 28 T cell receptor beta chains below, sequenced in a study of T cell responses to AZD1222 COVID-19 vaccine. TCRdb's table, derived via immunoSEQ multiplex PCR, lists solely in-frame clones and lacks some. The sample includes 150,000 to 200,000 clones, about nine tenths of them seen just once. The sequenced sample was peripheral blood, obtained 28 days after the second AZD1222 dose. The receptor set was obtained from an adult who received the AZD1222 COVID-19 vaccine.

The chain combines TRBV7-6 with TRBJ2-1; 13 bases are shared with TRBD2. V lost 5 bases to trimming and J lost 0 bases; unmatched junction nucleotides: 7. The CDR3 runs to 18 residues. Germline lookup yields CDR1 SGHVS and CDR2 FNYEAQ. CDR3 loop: CASSATSGGPSSYNEQFF. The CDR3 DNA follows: TGTGCCAGCAGCGCGACTAGCGGGGGGCCGAGCTCCTACAATGAGCAGTTCTTC.

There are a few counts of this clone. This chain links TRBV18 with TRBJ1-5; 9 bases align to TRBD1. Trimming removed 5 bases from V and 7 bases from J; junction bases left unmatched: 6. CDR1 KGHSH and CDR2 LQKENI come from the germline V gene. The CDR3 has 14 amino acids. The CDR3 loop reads CASSSGQGRQPQHF. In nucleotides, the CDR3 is TGTGCCAGCTCATCAGGACAGGGGAGGCAGCCCCAGCATTTT.

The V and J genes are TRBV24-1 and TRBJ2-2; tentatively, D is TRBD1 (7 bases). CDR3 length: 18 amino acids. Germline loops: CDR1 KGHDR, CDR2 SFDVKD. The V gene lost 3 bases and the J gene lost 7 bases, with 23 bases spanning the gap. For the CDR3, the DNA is TGTGCCACCAGTGATGACAAAGTGGAGGGGGCATATAACGGGGAGCTGTTTTTT. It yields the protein CATSDDKVEGAYNGELFF.

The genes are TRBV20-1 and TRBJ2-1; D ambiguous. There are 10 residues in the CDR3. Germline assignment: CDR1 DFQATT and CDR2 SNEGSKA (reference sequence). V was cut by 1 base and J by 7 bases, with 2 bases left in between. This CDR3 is CSARVNEQFF. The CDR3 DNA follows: TGCAGTGCTAGAGTTAATGAGCAGTTCTTC.

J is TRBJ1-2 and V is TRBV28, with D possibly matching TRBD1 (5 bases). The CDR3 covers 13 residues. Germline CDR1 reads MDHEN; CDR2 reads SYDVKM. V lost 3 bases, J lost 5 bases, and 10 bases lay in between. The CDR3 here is CASSLGTEYGYTF. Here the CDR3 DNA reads TGTGCCAGCAGTTTGGGGACTGAATATGGCTACACCTTC.

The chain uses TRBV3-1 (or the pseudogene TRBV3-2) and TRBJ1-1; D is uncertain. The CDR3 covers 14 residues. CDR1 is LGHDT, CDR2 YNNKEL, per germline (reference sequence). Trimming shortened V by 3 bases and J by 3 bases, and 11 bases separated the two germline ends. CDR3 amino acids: CASSQVFGDTEAFF. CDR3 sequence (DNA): TGTGCCAGCAGCCAGGTGTTTGGGGACACTGAAGCTTTCTTT.

The CDR3 loop is CASSPGISNQPQHF. The CDR3 region has the DNA TGTGCCAGCTCACCAGGGATTAGCAATCAGCCCCAGCATTTT. V and J are TRBV18 and TRBJ1-5; D is undetermined. Trimming took off 2 bases at V and 0 bases at J, with 5 bases between the two ends. CDR3 size: 14 residues. Germline V gene sequence: CDR1 KGHSH, CDR2 LQKENI.

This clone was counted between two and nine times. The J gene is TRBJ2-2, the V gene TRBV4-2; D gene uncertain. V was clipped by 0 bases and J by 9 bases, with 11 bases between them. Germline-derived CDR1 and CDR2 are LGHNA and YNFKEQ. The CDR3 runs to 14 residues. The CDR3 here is CASSQESDFRELFF. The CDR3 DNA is TGTGCCAGCAGCCAAGAGTCTGATTTTCGGGAGCTGTTTTTT.

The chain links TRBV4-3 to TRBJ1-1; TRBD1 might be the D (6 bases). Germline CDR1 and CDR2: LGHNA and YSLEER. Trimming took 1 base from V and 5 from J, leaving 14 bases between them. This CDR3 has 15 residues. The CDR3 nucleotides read TGCGCCAGCAGCCAAGGTCTCGAGGGGGTAACTGAAGCTTTCTTT. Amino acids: CASSQGLEGVTEAFF.

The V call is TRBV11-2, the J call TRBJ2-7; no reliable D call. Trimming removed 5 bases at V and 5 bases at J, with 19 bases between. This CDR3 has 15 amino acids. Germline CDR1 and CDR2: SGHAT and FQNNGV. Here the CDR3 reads CASSTIYEPGHEQYF. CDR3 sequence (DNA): TGTGCCAGCAGCACGATCTATGAGCCCGGGCACGAGCAGTACTTC.

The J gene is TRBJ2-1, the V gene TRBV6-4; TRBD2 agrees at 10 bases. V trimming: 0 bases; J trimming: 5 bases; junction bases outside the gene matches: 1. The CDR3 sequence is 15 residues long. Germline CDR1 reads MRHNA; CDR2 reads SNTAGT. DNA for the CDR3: TGTGCCAGCAGTGACTCACTAGCGGGGAACAATGAGCAGTTCTTC. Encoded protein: CASSDSLAGNNEQFF.

CDR3 DNA sequence: TGTGCCTCAACCCAGGGACGCGAAGTGGCCCTCCACTTT. It specifies CASTQGREVALHF. The genes are TRBV3-1 (or the pseudogene TRBV3-2) and TRBJ1-6, with D possibly matching TRBD1 (5 bases). The CDR3 totals 13 residues. Looked up from germline, CDR1 is LGHDT and CDR2 is YNNKEL (reference sequence). V was shortened by 11 bases and J by 14 bases, with 22 bases between the two germline ends.

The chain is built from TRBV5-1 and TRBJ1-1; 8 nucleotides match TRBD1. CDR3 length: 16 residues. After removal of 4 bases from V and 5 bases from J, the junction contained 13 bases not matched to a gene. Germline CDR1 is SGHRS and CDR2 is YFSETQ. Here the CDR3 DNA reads TGCGCCAGCAGCCCACGTTCTGACAGGGGAGGAACTGAAGCTTTCTTT. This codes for CASSPRSDRGGTEAFF. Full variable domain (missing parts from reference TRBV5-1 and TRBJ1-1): KAGVTQTPRYLIKTRGQQVTLSCSPISGHRSVSWYQQTPGQGLQFLFEYFSETQRNKGNFPGRFSGRQFSNSRSEMNVSTLELGDSALYLCASSPRSDRGGTEAFFGQGTRLTVV.

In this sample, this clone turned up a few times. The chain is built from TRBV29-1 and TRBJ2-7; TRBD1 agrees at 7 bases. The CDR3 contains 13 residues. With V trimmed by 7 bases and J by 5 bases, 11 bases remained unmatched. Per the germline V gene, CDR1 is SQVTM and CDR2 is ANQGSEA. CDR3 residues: CSAPGTEAHEQYF. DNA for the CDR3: TGCAGCGCCCCCGGGACAGAAGCACACGAGCAGTACTTC.

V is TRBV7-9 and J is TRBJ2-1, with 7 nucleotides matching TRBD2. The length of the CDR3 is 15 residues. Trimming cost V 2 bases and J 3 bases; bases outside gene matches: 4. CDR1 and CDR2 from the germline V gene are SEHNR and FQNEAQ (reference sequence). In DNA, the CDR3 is TGTGCCAGCAGCTTAAGCGGGGTCCTCTACAATGAGCAGTTCTTC. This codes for CASSLSGVLYNEQFF.

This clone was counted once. CDR3 in DNA: TGTGCCAGCAGCCAAGATAGCTATGGGGACTACGAGCAGTACTTC. This translates into CASSQDSYGDYEQYF. This rearrangement joins TRBV14 to TRBJ2-7; D is unresolved. The V gene lost 0 bases and the J gene lost 3 bases, with 12 bases spanning the gap. CDR3 size: 15 residues. Germline lookup yields CDR1 SGHDN and CDR2 FVKESK.

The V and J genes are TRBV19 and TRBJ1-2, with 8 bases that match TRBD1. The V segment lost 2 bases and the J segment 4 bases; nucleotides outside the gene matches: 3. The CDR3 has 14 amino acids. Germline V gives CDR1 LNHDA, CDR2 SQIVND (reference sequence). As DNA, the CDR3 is TGTGCCAGTAGTATATCGGACAGGGCCTATGGCTACACCTTC. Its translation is CASSISDRAYGYTF.

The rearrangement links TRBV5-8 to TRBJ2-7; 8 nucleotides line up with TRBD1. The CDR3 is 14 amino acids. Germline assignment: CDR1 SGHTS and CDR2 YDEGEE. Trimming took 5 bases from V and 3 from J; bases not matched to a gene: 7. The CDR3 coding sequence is TGTGCCAGCAGGGCAGGGGGCAGGGGCTACGAGCAGTACTTC. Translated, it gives CASRAGGRGYEQYF.

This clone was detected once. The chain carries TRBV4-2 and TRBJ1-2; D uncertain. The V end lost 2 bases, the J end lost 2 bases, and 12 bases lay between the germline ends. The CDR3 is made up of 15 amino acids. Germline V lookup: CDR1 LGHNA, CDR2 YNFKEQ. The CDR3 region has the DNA TGTGCCAGCAGCCAACGTGAAGAGGGAAACTATGGCTACACCTTC. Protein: CASSQREEGNYGYTF.

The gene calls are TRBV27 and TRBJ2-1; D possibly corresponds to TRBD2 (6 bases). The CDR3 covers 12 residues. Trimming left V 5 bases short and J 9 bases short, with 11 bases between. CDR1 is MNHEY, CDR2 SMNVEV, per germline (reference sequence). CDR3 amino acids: CASSRLVGEQFF. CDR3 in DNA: TGTGCCAGCAGTAGACTAGTGGGTGAGCAGTTCTTC.

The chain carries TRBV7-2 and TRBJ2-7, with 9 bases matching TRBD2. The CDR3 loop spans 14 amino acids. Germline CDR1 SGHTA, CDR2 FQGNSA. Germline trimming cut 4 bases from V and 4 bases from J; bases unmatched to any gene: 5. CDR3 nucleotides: TGTGCCAGCAGCTCGCGGGGGGGACCTTACGAGCAGTACTTC. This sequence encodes CASSSRGGPYEQYF.

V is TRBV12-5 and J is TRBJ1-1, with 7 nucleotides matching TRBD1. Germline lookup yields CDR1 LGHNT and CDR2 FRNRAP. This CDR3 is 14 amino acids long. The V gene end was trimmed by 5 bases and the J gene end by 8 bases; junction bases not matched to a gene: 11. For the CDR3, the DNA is TGTGCTAGTGGTGCTTCCTGGAGGGACAGCGAAGCTTTCTTT. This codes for CASGASWRDSEAFF.

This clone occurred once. CDR3 DNA sequence: TGTGCCAGTAGTATAGCCTCAGGGGGCACCGGGGAGCTGTTTTTT. Translation: CASSIASGGTGELFF. The rearrangement links TRBV19 to TRBJ2-2; 7 bases match TRBD1. J gave up 4 bases and V 1 base, and 3 bases lay outside the gene matches. This CDR3 is 15 amino acids long. Germline CDR1 LNHDA, CDR2 SQIVND (reference sequence).

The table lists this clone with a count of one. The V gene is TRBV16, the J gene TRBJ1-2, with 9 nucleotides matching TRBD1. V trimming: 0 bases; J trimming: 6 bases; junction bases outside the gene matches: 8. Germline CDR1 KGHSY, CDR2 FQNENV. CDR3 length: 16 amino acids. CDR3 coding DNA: TGTGCCAGCAGCCAATCTAAGTTCGGGACAGGGAATGGCTACACCTTC. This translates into CASSQSKFGTGNGYTF.

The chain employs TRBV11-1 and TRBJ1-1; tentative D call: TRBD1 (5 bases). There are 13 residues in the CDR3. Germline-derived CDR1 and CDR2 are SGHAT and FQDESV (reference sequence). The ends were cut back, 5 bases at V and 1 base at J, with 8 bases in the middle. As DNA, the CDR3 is TGTGCCAGCAGCCCGGGGGGGAACACTGAAGCTTTCTTT. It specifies CASSPGGNTEAFF.

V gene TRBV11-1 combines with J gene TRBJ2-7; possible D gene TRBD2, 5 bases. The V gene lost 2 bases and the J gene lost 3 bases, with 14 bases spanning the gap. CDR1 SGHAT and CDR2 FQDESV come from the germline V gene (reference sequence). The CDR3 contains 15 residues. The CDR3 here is CASSLLGISGYEQYF. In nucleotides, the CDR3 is TGTGCCAGCAGCTTACTCGGGATAAGTGGCTACGAGCAGTACTTC.

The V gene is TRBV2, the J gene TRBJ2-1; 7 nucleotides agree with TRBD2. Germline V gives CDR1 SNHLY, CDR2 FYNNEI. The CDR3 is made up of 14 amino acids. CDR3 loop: CASIGGLTYNEQFF. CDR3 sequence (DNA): TGTGCATCGATCGGGGGGTTAACCTACAATGAGCAGTTCTTC.

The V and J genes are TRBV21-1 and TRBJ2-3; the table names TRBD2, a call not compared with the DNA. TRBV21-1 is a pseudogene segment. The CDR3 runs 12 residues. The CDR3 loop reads CASRMTSDTQYF. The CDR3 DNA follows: TGTGCCAGCAGGATGACTAGCGATACGCAGTATTTT.